Listed below are T cell receptor beta chains from one sample, sequenced in a study of cytomegalovirus exposure and HLA in healthy donors. TCRdb's copy holds only in-frame clones and misses some; the assay was immunoSEQ multiplex PCR. This table has about 110,000 clones, about three quarters appearing once. The sequenced material came from PBMCs. The receptors originated from a young man in good health and CMV-seronegative. Both conserved end residues are part of each CDR3.

CDR3: CASSYHSETANYGYTF
V: TRBV9
J: TRBJ1-2

CDR3: CASSQSGGYEQYF
V: TRBV18
J: TRBJ2-7

CDR3: CASSPGGRGAYGYTF
V: TRBV4-1
J: TRBJ1-2

CDR3: CATRDASSSQETQYF
V: TRBV5-1
J: TRBJ2-5

CDR3: CSVGTNRDSPLHF
V: TRBV29-1
J: TRBJ1-6

CDR3: CASSQTTGGNSPLHF
V: TRBV4-1
J: TRBJ1-6

CDR3: CASSLAGAGGNSPLHF
V: TRBV5-1
J: TRBJ1-6

CDR3: CASSLNGGQSTEAFF
V: TRBV7-3
J: TRBJ1-1

CDR3: CASTRRGTSSYEQYF
V: TRBV6-5
J: TRBJ2-7

CDR3: CASSLDRGNTEAFF
V: TRBV4-1
J: TRBJ1-1

CDR3: CASSRGLAGGQETQYF
V: TRBV19
J: TRBJ2-5

CDR3: CASSSPTAKGSYEQYF
V: TRBV27
J: .

CDR3: CATSRDRVGAGGTQYF
V: TRBV15
J: TRBJ2-3

CDR3: CAWSGGQRKYEQYF
V: TRBV30
J: TRBJ2-7

CDR3: CASRLSGSSYEQYF
V: TRBV13
J: TRBJ2-7

CDR3: CASSTRQGASPREQYF
V: TRBV19
J: TRBJ2-7

CDR3: CASSLDRGDTEAFF
V: TRBV5-1
J: TRBJ1-1

CDR3: CASSLVGTANSPLHF
V: TRBV5-1
J: TRBJ1-6

CDR3: CSVPGQGLGGGTEAFF
V: TRBV29-1
J: TRBJ1-1

CDR3: CASSLTFPPETQYF
V: TRBV7-7
J: TRBJ2-5

CDR3: CASSPDRFNQPQHF
V: TRBV5-1
J: TRBJ1-5

CDR3: CASSLVRGTTDTQYF
V: TRBV7-2
J: TRBJ2-3

CDR3: CASSEDRRPKNSPLHF
V: TRBV6-1
J: TRBJ1-6

CDR3: CASSITSGTDTQYF
V: TRBV25-1
J: TRBJ2-3

CDR3: CASSQGTRRTSGSTDTQYF
V: TRBV4-1
J: TRBJ2-3

CDR3: CASSPEDGSSYNEQFF
V: TRBV5-1
J: TRBJ2-1

CDR3: CASSVLQGASETQYF
V: TRBV2
J: TRBJ2-5

CDR3: CASSTGQIYSSYEQYF
V: TRBV19
J: TRBJ2-7

CDR3: CASSSGQGFSEAFF
V: TRBV28
J: TRBJ1-1

CDR3: CASSWTGGTEAFF
V: TRBV7-8
J: TRBJ1-1

CDR3: CASTSVAGGHETQYF
V: TRBV28
J: TRBJ2-5

CDR3: CASSLTGGQETQYF
V: TRBV7-2
J: TRBJ2-5

CDR3: CASTPSEETQYF
V: TRBV6-1
J: TRBJ2-5

CDR3: CASKTSGATDTQYF
V: TRBV6-5
J: TRBJ2-3

CDR3: CASSLASLRGNTEAFF
V: TRBV5-4
J: TRBJ1-1

CDR3: CASSPGQGLYEQYF
V: TRBV11-1
J: TRBJ2-7

CDR3: CASSILRETDQETQYF
V: TRBV5-8
J: TRBJ2-5

CDR3: CASSVRDRAYEQYF
V: TRBV4-1
J: TRBJ2-7

CDR3: CASSLAGHEQYF
V: TRBV11-2
J: TRBJ2-7

CDR3: CASSTPGGNTGELFF
V: TRBV21-1
J: TRBJ2-2

CDR3: CASSPGTTTDTQYF
V: TRBV7-9
J: TRBJ2-3

CDR3: CATTTRGNTEAFF
V: TRBV5-4
J: TRBJ1-1

CDR3: CASGGGRGDTQYF
V: TRBV4-1
J: TRBJ2-3

CDR3: CATSRVRGGQETQYF
V: TRBV15
J: TRBJ2-5

CDR3: CAISRDRDDEQYF
V: TRBV10-3
J: TRBJ2-7

CDR3: CASSQGREETQYF
V: TRBV6-6
J: TRBJ2-5

CDR3: CASGLGQLNTEAFF
V: TRBV12-5
J: TRBJ1-1

CDR3: CASSLSSGLAGGIGFYEQYF
V: TRBV27
J: TRBJ2-7

CDR3: CASSHRDRGSPLHF
V: TRBV4-1
J: TRBJ1-6

CDR3: CASSLVGGQREKLFF
V: TRBV7-2
J: TRBJ1-4

CDR3: CASRQGGLVVRNEQFF
V: TRBV7-8
J: TRBJ2-1

CDR3: CSVGRFAGGLETQYF
V: TRBV29-1
J: TRBJ2-5

CDR3: CASSINRGRYSYEQYF
V: TRBV19
J: TRBJ2-7

CDR3: CASSPGQGLTDTQYF
V: TRBV4-1
J: TRBJ2-3

CDR3: CASSPLSSDTQYF
V: TRBV6-5
J: TRBJ2-3

CDR3: CASSLVSTEAFF
V: TRBV11-2
J: TRBJ1-1

CDR3: CASSLVLAGIYEQYF
V: TRBV7-9
J: TRBJ2-7

CDR3: CASTHPGTGQFF
V: TRBV7-9
J: TRBJ2-1

CDR3: CASSLATGGYNEQFF
V: TRBV7-9
J: TRBJ2-1